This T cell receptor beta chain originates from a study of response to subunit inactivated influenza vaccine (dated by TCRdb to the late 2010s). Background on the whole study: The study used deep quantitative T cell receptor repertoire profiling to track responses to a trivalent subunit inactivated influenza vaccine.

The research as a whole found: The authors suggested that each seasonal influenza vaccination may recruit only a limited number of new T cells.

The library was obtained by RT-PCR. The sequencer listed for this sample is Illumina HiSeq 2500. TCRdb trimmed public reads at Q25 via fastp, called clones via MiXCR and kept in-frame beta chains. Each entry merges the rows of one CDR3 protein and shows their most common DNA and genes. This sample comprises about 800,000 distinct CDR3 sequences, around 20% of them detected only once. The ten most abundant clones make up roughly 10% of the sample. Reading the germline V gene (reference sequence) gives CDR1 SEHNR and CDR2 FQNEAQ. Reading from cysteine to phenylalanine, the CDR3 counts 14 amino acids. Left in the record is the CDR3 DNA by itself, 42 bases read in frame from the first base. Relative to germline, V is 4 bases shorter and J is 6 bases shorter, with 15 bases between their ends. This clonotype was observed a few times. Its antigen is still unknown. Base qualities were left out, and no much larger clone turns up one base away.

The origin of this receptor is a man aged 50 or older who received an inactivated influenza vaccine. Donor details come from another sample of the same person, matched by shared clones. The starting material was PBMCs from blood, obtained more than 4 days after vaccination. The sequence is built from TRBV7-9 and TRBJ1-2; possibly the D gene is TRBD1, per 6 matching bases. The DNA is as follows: TGTGCCAGCAGCTCGGGACACTCGAGGCATGGCTACACCTTC. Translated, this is CASSSGHSRHGYTF. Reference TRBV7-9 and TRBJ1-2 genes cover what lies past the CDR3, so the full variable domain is DTGVSQNPRHKITKRGQNVTFRCDPISEHNRLYWYRQTLGQGPEFLTYFQNEAQLEKSRLLSDRFSAERPKGSFSTLEIQRTEQGDSAMYLCASSSGHSRHGYTFGSGTRLTVV.